The sequence of this TCR beta chain was determined in a study of shared clonotypes between healthy human individuals. Study summary: There were three CD4 naive, three CD4 memory, two CD8 naive and one CD8 memory plates per donor.

A remark on this clone: Its antigen is undetermined.

The study, taken as a whole, reports: In several donors, roughly 5.2% of naive CD4 clonotypes appeared in common. Generally, naive subsets (rather than memory subsets) showed larger estimated richness.

The table came from immunoSEQ multiplex PCR; TCRdb's copy has only in-frame clones and leaves some out. The sample shows over a million clones, approximately 97% of them seen only once. CDR3 length equals 15 residues. In germline, CDR1 is SGHRS, CDR2 YFSETQ. The V and J ends lost 0 bases and 6 bases, in that order; junction bases with no gene match: 3. This chain links TRBV5-1 with TRBJ2-1; TRBD2 matches at 10 bases. The specimen was naive CD4+ T cells sorted from blood. Subset given: CD45RA+ positively selected. This clonotype was obtained from a man aged 25-45 years in good health. DNA of the CDR3: TGCGCCAGCAGCTTGGTACTAGCGGGGATCAATGAGCAGTTCTTC. As protein: CASSLVLAGINEQFF.